The rows below give T cell receptor beta chains drawn from one sample of a study of cytomegalovirus exposure and HLA in healthy donors. Some clones are missing from TCRdb's copy, which holds only in-frame ones; the method was immunoSEQ multiplex PCR. In the table there are fewer than 250,000 clones, 82% of which are singletons. What was sequenced was PBMCs. The receptors were sampled from a man in his forties or fifties in good health and CMV-seropositive. Each CDR3 is given with its conserved first and last residue. The order of the fields is CDR3 protein, V gene, J gene.

CDR3: CASSEYRLAGDTDTQYF; V: TRBV10-1; J: TRBJ2-3
CDR3: CASRRVTGELFF; V: TRBV23-1; J: TRBJ2-2
CDR3: CASSVYRAKVYEQYF; V: TRBV18; J: TRBJ2-7
CDR3: CASSDGTGGLYGYTF; V: TRBV25-1; J: TRBJ1-2
CDR3: CASSRGTDYEQYF; V: TRBV6-5; J: TRBJ2-7
CDR3: CASSPNPSGRASYEQYF; V: TRBV5-1; J: TRBJ2-7
CDR3: CASSSAGHIGELFF; V: TRBV27; J: TRBJ2-2
CDR3: CASSVTGLYNEQFF; V: TRBV2; J: TRBJ2-1
CDR3: CASKGASGANVLTF; V: TRBV19; J: TRBJ2-6
CDR3: CASSSAPTGDFNEQFF; V: TRBV5-1; J: TRBJ2-1
CDR3: CASSPPRDRVDEQYF; V: TRBV18; J: TRBJ2-7
CDR3: CASSVGNYGYTF; V: TRBV13; J: TRBJ1-2
CDR3: CASSEAGPSYEQYF; V: TRBV25-1; J: TRBJ2-7
CDR3: CASSSGLSGTGELFF; V: TRBV18; J: TRBJ2-2
CDR3: CSVQGLADDLTRPYNEQFF; V: TRBV29-1; J: TRBJ2-1
CDR3: CASSFPRGGEYEQYF; V: TRBV7-2; J: -
CDR3: CATSRGGDRGLYEQYF; V: TRBV15; J: TRBJ2-7
CDR3: CASSFRPSGGGTDTQYF; V: TRBV5-1; J: TRBJ2-3
CDR3: CASSVGREGGPQHF; V: TRBV9; J: TRBJ1-5
CDR3: CASSYQGVGYGYTF; V: TRBV6-5; J: TRBJ1-2
CDR3: CASSRTTGTSYGYTF; V: TRBV7-9; J: TRBJ1-2
CDR3: CASSVETRSGYNEQFF; V: TRBV9; J: TRBJ2-1
CDR3: CASSLELNTQYF; V: TRBV11-3; J: TRBJ2-3
CDR3: CASSPGGASEAFF; V: TRBV6-5; J: TRBJ1-1
CDR3: CSGLHGYEQFF; V: TRBV29-1; J: TRBJ2-1
CDR3: CASSLVRAGGRGEQYF; V: TRBV7-6; J: TRBJ2-7
CDR3: CASSIDRPVTGSSGANVLTF; V: TRBV19; J: TRBJ2-6